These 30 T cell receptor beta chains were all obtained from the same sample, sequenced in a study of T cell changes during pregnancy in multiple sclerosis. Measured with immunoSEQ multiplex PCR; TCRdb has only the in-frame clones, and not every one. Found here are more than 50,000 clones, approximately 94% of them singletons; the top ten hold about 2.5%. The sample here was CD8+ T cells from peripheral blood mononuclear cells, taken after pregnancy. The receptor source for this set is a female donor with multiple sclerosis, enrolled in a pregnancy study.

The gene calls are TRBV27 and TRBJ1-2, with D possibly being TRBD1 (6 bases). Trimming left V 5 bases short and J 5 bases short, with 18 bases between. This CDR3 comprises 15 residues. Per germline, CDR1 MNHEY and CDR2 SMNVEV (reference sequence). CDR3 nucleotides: TGTGCCAGCAGTCCTTTACAGGGACCCACATATGGCTACACCTTC. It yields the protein CASSPLQGPTYGYTF.

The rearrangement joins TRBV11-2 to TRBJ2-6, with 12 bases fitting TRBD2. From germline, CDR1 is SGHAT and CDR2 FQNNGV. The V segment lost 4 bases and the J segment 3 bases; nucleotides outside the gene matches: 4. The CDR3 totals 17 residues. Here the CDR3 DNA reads TGTGCCAGCAGCTCTGGACTAGCGGGAAATGGGGCCAACGTCCTGACTTTC. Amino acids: CASSSGLAGNGANVLTF.

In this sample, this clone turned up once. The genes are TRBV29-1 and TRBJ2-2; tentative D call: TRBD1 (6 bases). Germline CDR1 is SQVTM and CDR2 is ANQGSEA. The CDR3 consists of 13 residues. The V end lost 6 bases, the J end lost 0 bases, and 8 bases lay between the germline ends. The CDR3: CSVTGPNTGELFF. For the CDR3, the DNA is TGCAGCGTGACAGGTCCGAACACCGGGGAGCTGTTTTTT.

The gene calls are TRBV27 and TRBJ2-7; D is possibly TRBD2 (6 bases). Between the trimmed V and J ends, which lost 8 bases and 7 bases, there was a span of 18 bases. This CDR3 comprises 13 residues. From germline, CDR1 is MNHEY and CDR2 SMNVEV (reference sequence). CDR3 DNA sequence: TGTGCCAGCGGGTCGGGACTTCTTAGAGAGCAGTACTTC. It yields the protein CASGSGLLREQYF.

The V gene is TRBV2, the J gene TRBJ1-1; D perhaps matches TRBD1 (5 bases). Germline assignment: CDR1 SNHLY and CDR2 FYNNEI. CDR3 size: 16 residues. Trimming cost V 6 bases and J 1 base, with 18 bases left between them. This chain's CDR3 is CASSADSPFSNTEAFF. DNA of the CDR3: TGTGCCAGCAGCGCCGACAGTCCCTTCTCGAACACTGAAGCTTTCTTT. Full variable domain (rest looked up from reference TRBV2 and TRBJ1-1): EPEVTQTPSHQVTQMGQEVILRCVPISNHLYFYWYRQILGQKVEFLVSFYNNEISEKSEIFDDQFSVERPDGSNFTLKIRSTKLEDSAMYFCASSADSPFSNTEAFFGQGTRLTVV.

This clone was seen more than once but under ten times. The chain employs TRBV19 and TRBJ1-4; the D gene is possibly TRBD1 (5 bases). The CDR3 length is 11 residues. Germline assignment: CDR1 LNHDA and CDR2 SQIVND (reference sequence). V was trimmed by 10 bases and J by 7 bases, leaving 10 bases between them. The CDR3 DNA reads TGTGCCACCAGGGAAAGTGAAAAACTGTTTTTT. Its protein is CATRESEKLFF.

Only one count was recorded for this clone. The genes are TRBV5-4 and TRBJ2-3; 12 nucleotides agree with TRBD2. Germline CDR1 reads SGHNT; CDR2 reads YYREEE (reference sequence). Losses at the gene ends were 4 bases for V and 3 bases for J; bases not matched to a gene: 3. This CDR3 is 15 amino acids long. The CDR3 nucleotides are TGTGCCAGCAGCGCCGGGACTAGCGGGACAGATACGCAGTATTTT. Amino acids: CASSAGTSGTDTQYF.

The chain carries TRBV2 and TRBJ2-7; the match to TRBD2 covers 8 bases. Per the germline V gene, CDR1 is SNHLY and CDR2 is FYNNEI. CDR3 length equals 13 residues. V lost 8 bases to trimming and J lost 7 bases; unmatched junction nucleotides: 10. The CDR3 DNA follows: TGTGCCAGCGCTGACGGCCTAGCGGGTGAGCAGTACTTC. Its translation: CASADGLAGEQYF.

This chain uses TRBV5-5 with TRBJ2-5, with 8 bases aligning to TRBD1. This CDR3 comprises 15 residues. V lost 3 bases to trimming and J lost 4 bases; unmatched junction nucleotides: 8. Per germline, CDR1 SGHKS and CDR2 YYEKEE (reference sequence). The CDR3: CASSSGDRPSETQYF. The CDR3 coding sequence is TGTGCCAGCAGCTCGGGGGACAGGCCCTCAGAGACCCAGTACTTC.

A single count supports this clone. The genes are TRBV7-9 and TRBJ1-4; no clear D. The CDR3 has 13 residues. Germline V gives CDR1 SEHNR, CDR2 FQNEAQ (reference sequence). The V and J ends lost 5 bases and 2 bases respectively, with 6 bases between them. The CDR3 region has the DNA TGTGCCAGCAGCCCCCCGACTAATGAAAAACTGTTTTTT. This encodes CASSPPTNEKLFF. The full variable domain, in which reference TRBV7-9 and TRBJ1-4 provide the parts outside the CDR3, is DTGVSQNPRHKITKRGQNVTFRCDPISEHNRLYWYRQTLGQGPEFLTYFQNEAQLEKSRLLSDRFSAERPKGSFSTLEIQRTEQGDSAMYLCASSPPTNEKLFFGSGTQLSVL.

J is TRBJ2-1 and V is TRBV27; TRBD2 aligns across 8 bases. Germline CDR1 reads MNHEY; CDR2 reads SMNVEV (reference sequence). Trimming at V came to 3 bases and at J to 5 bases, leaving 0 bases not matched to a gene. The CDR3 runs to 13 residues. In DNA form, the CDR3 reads TGTGCCAGCAGTTTCGGGGGGGACAATGAGCAGTTCTTC. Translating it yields CASSFGGDNEQFF.

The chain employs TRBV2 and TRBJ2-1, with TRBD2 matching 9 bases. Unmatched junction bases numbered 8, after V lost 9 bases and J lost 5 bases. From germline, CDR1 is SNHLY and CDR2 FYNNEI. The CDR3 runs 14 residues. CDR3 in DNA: TGTGCCAGGCGACTAGCGGCCTACAACAATGAGCAGTTCTTC. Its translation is CARRLAAYNNEQFF.

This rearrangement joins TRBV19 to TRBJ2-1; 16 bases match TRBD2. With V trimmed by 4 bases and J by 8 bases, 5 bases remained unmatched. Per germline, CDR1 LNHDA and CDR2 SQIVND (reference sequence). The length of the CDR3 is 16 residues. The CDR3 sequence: CASSTTGTSGRDEQFF. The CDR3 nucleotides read TGTGCCAGTAGTACGACCGGGACTAGCGGGAGGGATGAGCAGTTCTTC. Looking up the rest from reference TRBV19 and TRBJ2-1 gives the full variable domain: DGGITQSPKYLFRKEGQNVTLSCEQNLNHDAMYWYRQDPGQGLRLIYYSQIVNDFQKGDIAEGYSVSREKKESFPLTVTSAQKNPTAFYLCASSTTGTSGRDEQFFGPGTRLTVL.

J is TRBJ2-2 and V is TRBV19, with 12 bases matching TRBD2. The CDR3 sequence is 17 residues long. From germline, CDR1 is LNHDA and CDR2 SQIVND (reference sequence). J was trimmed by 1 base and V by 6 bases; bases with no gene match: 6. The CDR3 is CASRIMGLAGNTGELFF. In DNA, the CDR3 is TGTGCCAGTAGGATTATGGGACTAGCGGGGAACACCGGGGAGCTGTTTTTT. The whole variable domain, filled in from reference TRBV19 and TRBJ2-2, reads DGGITQSPKYLFRKEGQNVTLSCEQNLNHDAMYWYRQDPGQGLRLIYYSQIVNDFQKGDIAEGYSVSREKKESFPLTVTSAQKNPTAFYLCASRIMGLAGNTGELFFGEGSRLTVL.

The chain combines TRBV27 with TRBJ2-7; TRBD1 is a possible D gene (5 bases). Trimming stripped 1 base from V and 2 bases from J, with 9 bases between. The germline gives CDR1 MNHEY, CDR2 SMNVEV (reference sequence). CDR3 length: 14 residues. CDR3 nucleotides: TGTGCCAGCAGTTTATATGCAGGGCCCTACGAGCAGTACTTC. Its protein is CASSLYAGPYEQYF.

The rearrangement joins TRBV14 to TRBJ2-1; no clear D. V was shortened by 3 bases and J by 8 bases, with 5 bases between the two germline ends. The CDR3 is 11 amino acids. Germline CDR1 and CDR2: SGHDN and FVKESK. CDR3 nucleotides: TGTGCCAGCAGCCAGGCCTATGAGCAGTTCTTC. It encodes CASSQAYEQFF.

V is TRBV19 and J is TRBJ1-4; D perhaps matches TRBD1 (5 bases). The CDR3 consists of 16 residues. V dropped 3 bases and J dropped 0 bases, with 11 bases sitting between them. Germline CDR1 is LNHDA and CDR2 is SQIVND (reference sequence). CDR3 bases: TGTGCCAGTAGTATTACAGGATATGCAACTAATGAAAAACTGTTTTTT. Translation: CASSITGYATNEKLFF.

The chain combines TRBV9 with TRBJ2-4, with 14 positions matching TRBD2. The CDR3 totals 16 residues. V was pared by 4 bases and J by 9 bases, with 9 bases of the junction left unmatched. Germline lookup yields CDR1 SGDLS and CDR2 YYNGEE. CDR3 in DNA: TGTGCCAGCAGCACTGGACTAGCGGGAGGACTGGGCATTCAGTACTTC. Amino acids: CASSTGLAGGLGIQYF.

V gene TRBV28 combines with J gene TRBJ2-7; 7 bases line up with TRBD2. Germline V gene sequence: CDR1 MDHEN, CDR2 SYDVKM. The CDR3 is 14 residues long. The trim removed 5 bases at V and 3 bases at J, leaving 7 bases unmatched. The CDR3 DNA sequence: TGTGCCAGCAGTCCAGGGAGGGTTGACTACGAGCAGTACTTC. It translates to CASSPGRVDYEQYF.

The DNA of the CDR3 is TGCGCCAGCAGCCTTGGGACAGGAAACACTGAAGCTTTCTTT. It encodes CASSLGTGNTEAFF. The chain joins TRBV4-1 to TRBJ1-1; 8 nucleotides agree with TRBD1. CDR1 is MGHRA and CDR2 is YSYEKL in the germline V gene. There are 14 residues in the CDR3. V shed 4 bases and J 2 bases; nucleotides not matched to a gene: 3.

DNA of the CDR3: TGTGCCAGCAGTTTATCCGTGGGTTGGGACAACCTTGAAGCTTTCTTT. Translating gives CASSLSVGWDNLEAFF. The chain recombines TRBV27 with TRBJ1-1, with D tentatively TRBD1 (6 bases). Per germline, CDR1 MNHEY and CDR2 SMNVEV (reference sequence). The CDR3 totals 16 residues. Trimming pared 0 bases from V and 7 bases from J, leaving 18 bases between.

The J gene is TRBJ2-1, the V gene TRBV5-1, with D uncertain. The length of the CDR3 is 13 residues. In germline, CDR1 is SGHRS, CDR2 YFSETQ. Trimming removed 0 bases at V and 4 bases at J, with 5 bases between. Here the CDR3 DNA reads TGCGCCAGCAGCTTGGTAGATTACAATGAGCAGTTCTTC. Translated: CASSLVDYNEQFF.

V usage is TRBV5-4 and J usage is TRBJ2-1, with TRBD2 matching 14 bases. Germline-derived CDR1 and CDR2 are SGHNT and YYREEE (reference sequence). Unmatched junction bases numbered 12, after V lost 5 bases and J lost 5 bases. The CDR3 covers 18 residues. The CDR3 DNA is TGTGCCAGCAGGGGGGGGACTAGCGGGAGTAGAGCGAACAATGAGCAGTTCTTC. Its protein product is CASRGGTSGSRANNEQFF.

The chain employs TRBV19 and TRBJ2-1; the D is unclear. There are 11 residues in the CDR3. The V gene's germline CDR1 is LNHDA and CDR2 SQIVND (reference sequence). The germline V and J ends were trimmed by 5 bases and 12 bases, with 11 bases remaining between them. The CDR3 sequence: CASSLSERQFF. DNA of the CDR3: TGTGCCAGTAGTCTATCGGAGAGGCAGTTCTTC. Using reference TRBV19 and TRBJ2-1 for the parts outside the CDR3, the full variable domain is DGGITQSPKYLFRKEGQNVTLSCEQNLNHDAMYWYRQDPGQGLRLIYYSQIVNDFQKGDIAEGYSVSREKKESFPLTVTSAQKNPTAFYLCASSLSERQFFGPGTRLTVL.

The CDR3 nucleotides read TGTGCCAGCAGGCAGGACGGGAGGGAGCTGTTTTTT. Protein sequence: CASRQDGRELFF. The genes are TRBV28 and TRBJ2-2; D is perhaps TRBD2 (5 bases). Germline assignment: CDR1 MDHEN and CDR2 SYDVKM. V was clipped by 6 bases and J by 9 bases, with 11 bases between them. The CDR3 contains 12 residues.

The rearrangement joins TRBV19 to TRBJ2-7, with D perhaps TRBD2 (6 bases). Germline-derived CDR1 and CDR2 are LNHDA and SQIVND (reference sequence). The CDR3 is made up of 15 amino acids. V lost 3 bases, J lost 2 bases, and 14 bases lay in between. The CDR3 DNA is TGTGCCAGTAGTATGGGTAGCGGACCTACCTACGAGCAGTACTTC. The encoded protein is CASSMGSGPTYEQYF.

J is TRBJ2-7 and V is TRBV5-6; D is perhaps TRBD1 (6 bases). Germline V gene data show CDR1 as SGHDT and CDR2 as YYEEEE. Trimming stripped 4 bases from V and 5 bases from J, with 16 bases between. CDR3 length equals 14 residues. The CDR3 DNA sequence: TGTGCCAGCAGCAGACGAAGGGGGACCCACGAGCAGTACTTC. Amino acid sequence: CASSRRRGTHEQYF.

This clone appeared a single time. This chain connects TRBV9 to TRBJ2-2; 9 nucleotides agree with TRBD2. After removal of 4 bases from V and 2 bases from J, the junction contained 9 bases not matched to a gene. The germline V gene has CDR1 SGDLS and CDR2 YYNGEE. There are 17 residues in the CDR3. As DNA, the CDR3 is TGTGCCAGCAGCTACGCCCTAGCGGGGCTTAACACCGGGGAGCTGTTTTTT. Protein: CASSYALAGLNTGELFF.

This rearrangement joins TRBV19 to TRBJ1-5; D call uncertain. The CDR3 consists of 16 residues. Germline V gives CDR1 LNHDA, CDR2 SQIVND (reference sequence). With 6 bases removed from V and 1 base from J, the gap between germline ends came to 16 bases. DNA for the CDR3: TGTGCCAGTAGCCCCTCTCCGGGAATCAGCAATCAGCCCCAGCATTTT. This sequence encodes CASSPSPGISNQPQHF.

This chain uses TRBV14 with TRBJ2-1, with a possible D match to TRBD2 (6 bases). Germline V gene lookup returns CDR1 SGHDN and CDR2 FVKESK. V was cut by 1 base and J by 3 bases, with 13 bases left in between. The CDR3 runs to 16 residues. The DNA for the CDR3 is TGTGCCAGCAGCCAAGGTCTCCGGGAGCTCTACAATGAGCAGTTCTTC. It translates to CASSQGLRELYNEQFF.